This TCR beta chain is from a study of cytomegalovirus exposure and HLA in healthy donors. CDR3 length: 14 amino acids. Germline V gene sequence: CDR1 LNHDA, CDR2 SQIVND (reference sequence). V lost 6 bases and J lost 8; bases outside the gene matches: 7. Study results and caveats: For most TCR beta V segments, an earlier analysis put the productive rate at about 87% or about 30% of the time. It was shown in a later analysis that HLA-associated TCR beta chains were more clonally expanded than other, equally common chains. The later analysis indicated that the majority of CMV-associated TCR beta chains appeared HLA-restricted.

Notes on this clone: Its antigen is unknown.

Use of 60 Vbeta and 13 Jbeta primers characterized the PCR. Profiled with immunoSEQ multiplex PCR; TCRdb holds only in-frame clones, not every one. This table holds approximately 130,000 clones, nearly 85% found once. This receptor was taken from a boy aged 5-17 years in good health and CMV-seronegative. The sequenced sample consisted of PBMCs. The J gene is TRBJ2-2, the V gene TRBV19; 9 bases map to TRBD1. The DNA for the CDR3 is TGTGCCAGTAGCACGGGACAGGGATCTGGGGAGCTGTTTTTT. This codes for CASSTGQGSGELFF.